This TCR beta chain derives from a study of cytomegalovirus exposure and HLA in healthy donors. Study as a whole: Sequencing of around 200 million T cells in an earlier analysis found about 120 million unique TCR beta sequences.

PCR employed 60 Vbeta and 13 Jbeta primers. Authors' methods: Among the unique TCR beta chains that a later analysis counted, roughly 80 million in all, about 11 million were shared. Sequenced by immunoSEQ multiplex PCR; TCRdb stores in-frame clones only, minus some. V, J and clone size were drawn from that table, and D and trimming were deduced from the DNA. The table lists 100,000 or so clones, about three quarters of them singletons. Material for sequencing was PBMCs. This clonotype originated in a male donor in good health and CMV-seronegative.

CDR3 bases: TGTGCCAGCAGCAAAAGCGGGAACAATGAGCAGTTCTTC. Translated: CASSKSGNNEQFF. V usage is TRBV28 and J usage is TRBJ2-1; 7 bases line up with TRBD2. V lost 6 bases, J lost 5 bases, and 4 bases stayed unmatched. Germline CDR1 and CDR2: MDHEN and SYDVKM. The CDR3 spans 13 residues.